The text below deals with one T cell receptor beta chain. Antigen specificity is unknown. Only in-frame clones appear in the TCRdb table, and some are missing; sequencing was by immunoSEQ multiplex PCR. The sample has 440,000 or so clones; about nine tenths are singletons. Stated treatment: 15 to 20 received Ad26.COV2.S at low or high dose, single or two shots; about five received placebo; per-sample allocation not given. Collection of samples fell on day 63 after the first vaccine or placebo injection. The data were taken from a study of Ad26.COV2.S vaccination and SARS-CoV-2 variants. General study findings and limits: Placebo and vaccine recipients had non-spike TCR breadth that was similar.

The V gene lost 3 bases and the J gene lost 7 bases, with 4 bases spanning the gap. CDR3 length: 12 amino acids. Germline V CDR1 and CDR2: SEHNR, FQNEAQ (reference sequence). The clonotype was recovered from a person between 18 and 65 years old who received the Ad26.COV2.S COVID-19 vaccine or a placebo. This sequence joins TRBV7-9 and TRBJ1-6, with D uncertain. This material consisted of peripheral blood, taken in a trial of Ad26.COV2.S vaccine versus placebo. The CDR3 loop reads CASSFGNSPLHF. DNA of the CDR3: TGTGCCAGCAGCTTTGGGAATTCACCCCTCCACTTT. Full variable domain (outside the CDR3, taken from reference TRBV7-9 and TRBJ1-6): DTGVSQNPRHKITKRGQNVTFRCDPISEHNRLYWYRQTLGQGPEFLTYFQNEAQLEKSRLLSDRFSAERPKGSFSTLEIQRTEQGDSAMYLCASSFGNSPLHFGNGTRLTVT.